These 8 T cell receptor beta chains were all obtained from the same sample, sequenced in a study of radiotherapy plus CTLA-4 blockade in lung cancer (dated by TCRdb to 2017 to 2018). Libraries were made using the immunoSEQ multiplex PCR assay. TCRdb re-hosts the immuneACCESS table, in-frame sequences only. Its copies lack some clones; in the studies checked, an unresolved V gene accounts for under half of them, and the cause for the rest is not known. In this sample the table shows some 110,000 clones, more than 75% of which occur a single time. Roughly 3.5% of the sample goes to the ten largest clones. The material sequenced was peripheral blood, taken from a patient treated with radiotherapy plus ipilimumab. The receptors originated from a human donor with non-small cell lung cancer that progressed on radiotherapy plus ipilimumab. Some clones in this sample may be carry-over from other donors' samples.

The chain links TRBV6-5 to TRBJ2-7, with a tentative D call TRBD2 (5 bases). The CDR3 covers 15 residues. CDR1 and CDR2 from the germline V gene are MNHEY and SVGAGI. V gave up 2 bases and J gave up 2 bases, with 13 bases separating them. In DNA, the CDR3 is TGTGCCAGCAGTTACGCGGAGGCCATACCCTACGAGCAGTACTTC. It is translated as CASSYAEAIPYEQYF.

This chain joins TRBV29-1 and TRBJ2-5; weak D call: TRBD1 (5 bases). The CDR3 runs to 12 residues. With 5 bases removed from V and 2 bases from J, the gap between germline ends came to 9 bases. Germline lookup yields CDR1 SQVTM and CDR2 ANQGSEA. CDR3: CSVSQGQETQYF. The CDR3 DNA is TGCAGCGTTTCGCAGGGTCAAGAGACCCAGTACTTC.

The gene calls are TRBV7-9 and TRBJ2-1, with no clear D. CDR1 is SEHNR, CDR2 FQNEAQ, per germline (reference sequence). Trimming stripped 0 bases from V and 7 bases from J, with 4 bases between. CDR3 length: 12 amino acids. The CDR3 sequence is CASSLAWNEQFF. As DNA, the CDR3 is TGTGCCAGCAGCTTAGCGTGGAATGAGCAGTTCTTC.

The chain combines TRBV27 with TRBJ2-1; TRBD2 matches at 11 bases. Germline V gene sequence: CDR1 MNHEY, CDR2 SMNVEV (reference sequence). There are 16 residues in the CDR3. The V and J ends lost 2 bases and 4 bases, in that order; junction bases with no gene match: 4. The CDR3 DNA reads as TGTGCCAGCAGTTTACCCTCTAGCGGGGGGTACAATGAGCAGTTCTTC. Its translation: CASSLPSSGGYNEQFF.

The rearrangement links TRBV20-1 to TRBJ2-7; D gene unclear. The CDR3 totals 11 residues. CDR1 DFQATT and CDR2 SNEGSKA come from the germline V gene (reference sequence). Trimming took 3 bases from V and 3 from J, leaving 6 bases between them. The CDR3 spells CSARRNYEQYF. DNA of the CDR3: TGCAGTGCTAGGAGGAACTACGAGCAGTACTTC.

The genes are TRBV7-9 and TRBJ2-5; D is ambiguous. This CDR3 is 12 amino acids long. Per germline, CDR1 SEHNR and CDR2 FQNEAQ (reference sequence). V was trimmed by 0 bases and J by 5 bases, leaving 4 bases between them. The CDR3 reads CASSLAFETQYF. In nucleotides, the CDR3 is TGTGCCAGCAGCTTAGCGTTTGAGACCCAGTACTTC. The entire variable domain, with the rest obtained from reference TRBV7-9 and TRBJ2-5, is as follows: DTGVSQNPRHKITKRGQNVTFRCDPISEHNRLYWYRQTLGQGPEFLTYFQNEAQLEKSRLLSDRFSAERPKGSFSTLEIQRTEQGDSAMYLCASSLAFETQYFGPGTRLLVL.

This chain uses TRBV10-3 with TRBJ1-1; TRBD1 aligns across 7 bases. CDR1 is ENHRY, CDR2 SYGVKD, per germline. Trimming took 7 bases from V and 0 from J; bases not matched to a gene: 5. The CDR3 is made up of 14 amino acids. The CDR3 region is CAITRTGLNTEAFF. The CDR3 region has the DNA TGTGCCATCACCCGGACAGGTTTGAACACTGAAGCTTTCTTT.

The rearrangement links TRBV5-1 to TRBJ1-6, with a tentative D call TRBD1 (5 bases). Trimming took off 1 base at V and 9 bases at J, with 11 bases between the two ends. The CDR3 has 14 residues. Germline assignment: CDR1 SGHRS and CDR2 YFSETQ. CDR3 coding DNA: TGCGCCAGCAGCTTGACAGGCTCGGGTTCACCCCTCCACTTT. This sequence encodes CASSLTGSGSPLHF.